This T cell receptor (beta chain) came from a study of shared clonotypes between healthy human individuals. Notes on the study in general: Estimated richness values were generally larger in naive subsets than in memory subsets.

CD45RO-negative, CCR7-positively selected cells formed the naive CD8 fraction, excluding terminally differentiated effector memory CD45RA+ cells. Recent acute infections and vaccinations were absent in the healthy HIV-negative adult donors. As to this clone: Its antigen is not identified.

As processed by the authors: ImmunoSEQ gave junction-only sequences without quality scores, so filtering differed. The table came from immunoSEQ multiplex PCR; TCRdb's copy has only in-frame clones and leaves some out. V, J and clone size are those of that table, while D and trimming were read from the DNA. The sample has around 2,000,000 clones, about 95% seen once; the top ten hold around 1.1%. The germline CDR1 and CDR2 sequences are MNHEY and SMNVEV (reference sequence). The junction had 7 bases not matched to a gene; V was cut back by 5 bases and J by 7 bases. CDR3 size: 14 residues. Sequenced input: naive CD8+ T cells sorted from blood. The chain is built from TRBV27 and TRBJ1-5; 8 bases agree with TRBD1. The sequence derives from a man aged 18 to 29 in good health. CDR3 sequence: CASSPGQGWQPQHF. The DNA for the CDR3 is TGTGCCAGCAGTCCCGGACAGGGTTGGCAGCCCCAGCATTTT.